What follows describes a single T cell receptor (beta chain). TCRdb fed the RT-PCR reads into MiXCR, producing one record per CDR3 protein. The repertoire holds over 200,000 distinct CDR3 sequences, with about 38% as singletons. The data stem from a study of patients and donors after allogeneic stem cell transplantation. V trimming: 5 bases; J trimming: 9 bases; junction bases outside the gene matches: 11. The CDR3 loop spans 15 amino acids. CDR1 and CDR2 (germline): LNHDA, SQIVND (reference sequence). This chain connects TRBV19 to TRBJ2-1; 9 bases line up with TRBD2. This TCR was sampled from a human donor who was either an allogeneic HSCT recipient or a stem cell or donor lymphocyte infusion donor (not recorded which). It is not recorded whose cells these are; they may come from a transplant donor. The sequencing sample was made of blood, either unsorted or a sorted T cell fraction (not recorded which). The chain's CDR3 is CASSPYSSGATEQFF. In DNA, the CDR3 is TGTGCCAGTAGTCCCTATTCTAGCGGGGCTACTGAGCAGTTCTTC.